The 20 T cell receptor beta chains below were found in one sample sequenced in a study of CD8+CD57+ T cells in acquired aplastic anemia. CD8+CD57+ cell expansion had been shown by flow cytometry in patients chosen for sequencing. The use of genomic DNA as template underpinned the TCR beta VDJ and CDR3 profiling. Each CDR3 protein is one row after TCRdb ran MiXCR on the reads. The sample shows some 170,000 distinct CDR3 sequences, roughly 65% of them seen only once. Sequencing input: sorted CD4+, CD8+, or CD8+CD57+ T cells (not recorded which) from PBMCs. The receptors derive from a human donor with aplastic anemia.

This clonotype appeared a few times. CDR3 DNA: TGTGCCAGCAGAGTAGGGACAGCTCTCTCCTACGAGCAGTACTTC. Protein: CASRVGTALSYEQYF. The chain combines TRBV7-8 with TRBJ2-7, with 7 bases lining up with TRBD1. CDR1 SGHVS and CDR2 FQNEAQ come from the germline V gene. The V and J ends lost 6 bases and 0 bases, in that order; junction bases with no gene match: 8. The CDR3 has 15 amino acids. The full variable domain, completed using reference TRBV7-8 and TRBJ2-7, is GAGVSQSPRYKVAKRGQDVALRCDPISGHVSLFWYQQALGQGPEFLTYFQNEAQLDKSGLPSDRFFAERPEGSVSTLKIQRTQQEDSAVYLCASRVGTALSYEQYFGPGTRLTVT.

The rearrangement joins TRBV5-4 to TRBJ1-2, with D possibly matching TRBD1 (5 bases). V lost 0 bases and J 4 bases, leaving 13 bases between the germline ends. CDR1 is SGHNT and CDR2 is YYREEE in the germline V gene (reference sequence). This CDR3 region has 15 residues. DNA of the CDR3: TGTGCCAGCAGCTTGGACGACAGTTCCTTCTATGGCTACACCTTC. Its protein is CASSLDDSSFYGYTF.

As regards this clonotype: The final CDR3 position lacks the conserved phenylalanine or tryptophan, pointing to a likely read error. The chain carries TRBV7-9 and TRBJ1-6; weak D call: TRBD1 (6 bases). The CDR3 length is 15 residues. Germline V gene sequence: CDR1 SEHNR, CDR2 FQNEAQ (reference sequence). CDR3 coding DNA: TGTGCCGGCAGTCCCAGGGGTCTGGCTAATTCACCCCTCCACATT. This gives the protein CAGSPRGLANSPLHI.

The chain employs TRBV19 and TRBJ2-4; D possibly corresponds to TRBD2 (6 bases). V gave up 3 bases and J gave up 3 bases, with 18 bases separating them. CDR1 is LNHDA and CDR2 is SQIVND in the germline V gene (reference sequence). There are 17 residues in the CDR3. CDR3 nucleotide sequence: TGTGCCAGTAGTATCGGTTCGGGGAGGTATGGCAAAAACATTCAGTACTTC. Translating gives CASSIGSGRYGKNIQYF.

The chain employs TRBV7-9 and TRBJ2-7; 8 bases fit TRBD1. Germline assignment: CDR1 SEHNR and CDR2 FQNEAQ (reference sequence). The CDR3 contains 16 residues. Trimming removed 5 bases from V and 3 bases from J; junction bases left unmatched: 12. The CDR3 loop is CASSPSWQGAGYEQYF. CDR3 sequence (DNA): TGTGCCAGCAGCCCCTCGTGGCAGGGGGCTGGCTACGAGCAGTACTTC.

The rearrangement uses TRBV6-2 or TRBV6-3 and TRBJ1-6; D might be TRBD1 (6 bases). V was shortened by 6 bases and J by 13 bases, with 22 bases between the two germline ends. The length of the CDR3 is 15 residues. Germline-derived CDR1 and CDR2 are MNHEY and SVGEGT. As DNA, the CDR3 is TGTGCCAGCAGACAAGGGGGTGACGGACTTTTGCCCCTCCACTTT. It yields the protein CASRQGGDGLLPLHF.

This sequence joins TRBV5-1 and TRBJ2-7, with a weak D call TRBD2 (6 bases). The J call is in doubt because the DNA end fits TRBJ2-1 better. Germline assignment: CDR1 SGHRS and CDR2 YFSETQ. The length of the CDR3 is 15 residues. The CDR3 DNA is TGCGCCAGCAGCTTGGAACGGGAGAGCTACAATGAGCAGTTCTTC. Protein: CASSLERESYNEQFF.

This clonotype was seen many times. The V gene is TRBV7-2, the J gene TRBJ2-2; D possibly corresponds to TRBD2 (7 bases). Germline values: CDR1 SGHTA, CDR2 FQGNSA. This CDR3 comprises 17 residues. The V end lost 2 bases, the J end lost 0 bases, and 13 bases lay between the germline ends. CDR3 residues: CASSLSRGGPNTGELFF. The CDR3, as DNA: TGTGCCAGCAGCTTATCGAGGGGGGGGCCGAACACCGGGGAGCTGTTTTTT.

This clonotype was counted ten times or more. The rearrangement uses TRBV5-5 and TRBJ1-4; 8 positions agree with TRBD1. V lost 4 bases and J lost 12; bases outside the gene matches: 11. The CDR3 spans 14 residues. CDR1 is SGHKS, CDR2 YYEKEE, per germline (reference sequence). CDR3 bases: TGTGCCAGCAGCGACCGGGCAGGGGGCGAGGAACTGTTTTTT. It yields the protein CASSDRAGGEELFF.

V is TRBV2 and J is TRBJ2-6, with D possibly being TRBD2 (6 bases). This CDR3 has 15 residues. V was trimmed by 5 bases and J by 0 bases, leaving 8 bases between them. The V gene's germline CDR1 is SNHLY and CDR2 FYNNEI. This CDR3 is CASSPEGSGANVLTF. In DNA, the CDR3 is TGTGCCAGCAGTCCGGAGGGCTCTGGGGCCAACGTCCTGACTTTC.

The CDR3 bases are TGTGCCAGCAGGCCAACAGGGCTTCGGACTGAAGCTTTCTTT. This encodes CASRPTGLRTEAFF. The chain joins TRBV7-2 to TRBJ1-1; D may be TRBD1 (6 bases). Per the germline V gene, CDR1 is SGHTA and CDR2 is FQGNSA. Trimming left V 6 bases short and J 5 bases short, with 16 bases between. This CDR3 is 14 amino acids long.

On this clonotype: The junction shows a germline mismatch at one end, possibly a read error. The chain links TRBV12-3 or TRBV12-4 to TRBJ2-1; possible D gene TRBD2, 6 bases. The CDR3 runs 13 residues. CDR3 sequence: CASSIGSCNEQFF. The CDR3, as DNA: TGCGCCAGCAGCATCGGGAGTTGTAATGAGCAGTTCTTC.

This clonotype was found many times. The chain recombines TRBV2 with TRBJ2-1, with 12 bases aligning to TRBD2. The CDR3 is made up of 15 amino acids. Germline V lookup: CDR1 SNHLY, CDR2 FYNNEI. V trimming: 4 bases; J trimming: 5 bases; junction bases outside the gene matches: 3. CDR3 protein: CASSGLAGGNNEQFF. The CDR3, as DNA: TGTGCCAGCAGTGGTCTAGCGGGGGGGAACAATGAGCAGTTCTTC.

The rearrangement joins TRBV5-1 to TRBJ2-7, with D possibly being TRBD2 (5 bases). The CDR3 consists of 14 residues. V gave up 7 bases and J gave up 7 bases, with 21 bases separating them. CDR1 is SGHRS, CDR2 YFSETQ, per germline. Written as DNA, the CDR3 is TGCGCCAGCCGGAGAACTAGTCAAGCTGTAGAGCAGTACTTC. Protein: CASRRTSQAVEQYF.

This clonotype has at least ten counts. The CDR3 DNA sequence: TGCAGTGCTGGGACTAGCGGGGGGGCCCTTGAGCAGTTCTTC. Translation gives CSAGTSGGALEQFF. The chain is built from TRBV20-1 and TRBJ2-1, with TRBD2 matching over 16 bases. The V and J ends lost 5 bases and 9 bases, in that order; junction bases with no gene match: 4. Germline CDR1 is DFQATT and CDR2 is SNEGSKA (reference sequence). There are 14 residues in the CDR3.

This clonotype was observed a few times. A much larger clonotype is one base distant, so this may be a read error. The genes are TRBV11-2 and TRBJ2-3; 7 positions agree with TRBD2. This CDR3 region has 15 residues. CDR1 is SGHAT, CDR2 FQNNGV, per germline. CDR3 coding DNA: TGTGCCAGCAACCTTGGGGGGGGAGGCACAGATGCGCAGTATTTT. It yields the protein CASNLGGGGTDAQYF.

This sequence joins TRBV2 and TRBJ2-1, with 9 nucleotides matching TRBD2. Germline assignment: CDR1 SNHLY and CDR2 FYNNEI. This CDR3 is 14 amino acids long. Trimming removed 3 bases from V and 7 bases from J; junction bases left unmatched: 4. CDR3 in amino acids: CASSETSGVNEQFF. CDR3 nucleotides: TGTGCCAGCAGTGAGACTAGCGGAGTGAATGAGCAGTTCTTC.

This chain links TRBV7-9 with TRBJ2-2; 7 nucleotides align to TRBD2. V shed 5 bases, J shed 1 base, and the junction held 4 bases outside the gene matches. The CDR3 runs 15 residues. The germline V gene has CDR1 SEHNR and CDR2 FQNEAQ (reference sequence). The CDR3, as DNA: TGTGCCAGCAGCGGTTCTAGCGGGAACACCGGGGAGCTGTTTTTT. It translates to CASSGSSGNTGELFF.

Details on this clonotype: It is likely a read error, because the conserved phenylalanine at the end of the CDR3 is missing. This chain connects TRBV29-1 to TRBJ1-1; no reliable D call. Trimming stripped 3 bases from V and 4 bases from J, with 9 bases between. The CDR3 spans 12 residues. The germline V gene encodes CDR1 SQVTM and CDR2 ANQGSEA. This chain's CDR3 is CSVDPGCTEAFS. Here the CDR3 DNA reads TGCAGCGTTGACCCGGGGTGCACTGAAGCTTTCTCT.

The CDR3 here is CASGRQGSNEKLFF. CDR3 nucleotides: TGTGCCAGCGGACGACAGGGGTCTAATGAAAAACTGTTTTTT. The V gene is TRBV6-1, the J gene TRBJ1-4, with TRBD1 matching over 8 bases. CDR1 and CDR2 from the germline V gene are MNHNS and SASEGT. The CDR3 totals 14 residues. V lost 8 bases, J lost 3 bases, and 5 bases stayed unmatched.